The clone carrying this T cell receptor (beta chain) was found once. Its antigen is not known. The sample originates from a study of cytomegalovirus exposure and HLA in healthy donors. General study points: Sequencing likely produced, as an artifact, a cluster of highly shared sequence variants. Available immune exposure information was restricted to CMV serostatus only. Trimming of TCR beta V- and J-genes showed a link, identified in a later analysis, to a missense DCLRE1C variant.

The germline CDR1 and CDR2 sequences are SGHTA and FQGNSA. With 6 bases removed from V and 4 bases from J, the gap between germline ends came to 10 bases. This CDR3 comprises 13 residues. With 60 Vbeta and 13 Jbeta primers, the PCR was carried out. Assay used: immunoSEQ multiplex PCR; TCRdb lists only in-frame clones, some missing. The sample consists of roughly 110,000 clones, 60% to 85% of them appearing once. The clonotype originates from a woman in her thirties or forties in good health and CMV-seropositive. The chain uses TRBV7-2 and TRBJ1-3; D not certain. Sequencing was carried out using PBMCs. CDR3 protein: CASSPRVGNTIYF. The CDR3 nucleotides are TGTGCCAGCAGTCCCCGAGTCGGAAACACCATATATTTT.